The clone carrying this T cell receptor (beta chain) was detected only a few times. Each CDR3 protein gets one entry after TCRdb re-called the RT-PCR reads with MiXCR. The table records more than 550,000 distinct CDR3 sequences, approximately 15% of them present only once. This CDR3 region has 14 residues. Trimming removed 6 bases from V and 4 bases from J; junction bases left unmatched: 9. Germline CDR1 reads DFQATT; CDR2 reads SNEGSKA (reference sequence). This chain connects TRBV20-1 to TRBJ2-7, with 10 nucleotides matching TRBD2. This receptor was obtained from a female donor in good health, serving as a healthy control. The sample comprised memory CD4+ T cells from blood. This CDR3 reads CSAGTSASLYEQYF. The CDR3 DNA follows: TGCAGTGCGGGGACTAGCGCCTCCCTATACGAGCAGTACTTC.